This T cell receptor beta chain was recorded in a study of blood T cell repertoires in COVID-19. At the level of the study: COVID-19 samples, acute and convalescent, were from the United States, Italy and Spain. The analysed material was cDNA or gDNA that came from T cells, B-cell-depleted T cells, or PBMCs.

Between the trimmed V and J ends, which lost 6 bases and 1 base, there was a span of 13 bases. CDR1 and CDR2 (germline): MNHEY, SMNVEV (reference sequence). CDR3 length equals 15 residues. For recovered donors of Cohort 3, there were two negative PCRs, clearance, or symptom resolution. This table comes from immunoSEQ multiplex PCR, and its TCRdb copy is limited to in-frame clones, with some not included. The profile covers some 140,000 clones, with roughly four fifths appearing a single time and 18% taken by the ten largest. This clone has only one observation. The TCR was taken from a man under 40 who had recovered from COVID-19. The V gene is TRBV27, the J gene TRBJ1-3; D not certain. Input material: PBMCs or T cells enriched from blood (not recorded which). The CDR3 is CASSPRSGSGNTIYF. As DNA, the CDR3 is TGTGCCAGCAGCCCCAGGTCCGGATCTGGAAACACCATATATTTT.